The 27 T cell receptor beta chains reported below all come from one sample, sequenced in a study of human T cells and chemical hapten exposure. Described time point: patch test 2, 6 weeks after DPC sensitization. This sample's treatment: therapeutic diphenylcyclopropenone sensitization with weekly scalp DPC. MiXCR was run by TCRdb on the RACE reads, yielding one entry per CDR3 protein. Here the sample spans 350,000 to 400,000 distinct CDR3 sequences, about 6% being singletons. The sequenced sample was whole blood, obtained in connection with sensitization to the hapten diphenylcyclopropenone (DPC). These receptors came from a woman younger than 30 with alopecia areata. Some clones in this sample may be carry-over from other donors' samples.

J is TRBJ2-6 and V is TRBV7-8; 7 positions agree with TRBD1. Per germline, CDR1 SGHVS and CDR2 FQNEAQ. The CDR3 is 18 amino acids. Trimming at V came to 6 bases and at J to 0 bases, leaving 11 bases not matched to a gene. CDR3 region: CASRELGQSSSGANVLTF. In DNA, the CDR3 is TGTGCCAGCAGGGAATTGGGACAGTCGAGCTCTGGGGCCAACGTCCTGACTTTC.

This rearrangement joins TRBV7-9 to TRBJ1-4; perhaps TRBD1 as D (5 bases). The germline gives CDR1 SEHNR, CDR2 FQNEAQ (reference sequence). The CDR3 has 15 amino acids. Trimming shortened V by 7 bases and J by 3 bases, and 15 bases separated the two germline ends. CDR3 coding DNA: TGTGCCAGCACCCAGGGCAGGATTTCTAATGAAAAACTGTTTTTT. Its translation: CASTQGRISNEKLFF.

This chain joins TRBV29-1 and TRBJ2-3; 9 nucleotides align to TRBD1. Germline V gives CDR1 SQVTM, CDR2 ANQGSEA. Unmatched junction bases numbered 5, after V lost 6 bases and J lost 4 bases. This CDR3 spans 13 amino acids. In nucleotides, the CDR3 is TGCAGCGTAACCGGGACAGGGTCAGATACGCAGTATTTT. Its protein product is CSVTGTGSDTQYF.

This clonotype turned up a few times. A much larger clone differs from this one at a single base, so this may be a read error. Written as DNA, the CDR3 is TGTGCCAGCAGATTAACAGGGGGCAATGGCTACACCTTC. Translation gives CASRLTGGNGYTF. The rearrangement links TRBV5-8 to TRBJ1-2; 9 bases map to TRBD1. CDR3 length equals 13 residues. Germline V lookup: CDR1 SGHTS, CDR2 YDEGEE. J gave up 6 bases and V 5 bases, and 5 bases lay outside the gene matches.

This clonotype has at least ten counts. At one of its ends the junction is not consistent with the germline gene, which may arise from a read error. The chain couples TRBV7-9 to TRBJ1-6; D is ambiguous. CDR3 size: 12 residues. Looked up from germline, CDR1 is SEHNR and CDR2 is FQNEAQ (reference sequence). The DNA of the CDR3 is TGTGCCAGCAGCTTGGAAGGGTCCATATTGGGCTTT. Its translation is CASSLEGSILGF.

This clonotype was found many times. CDR3 sequence (DNA): TGTGCCAGCAGTTACTCCCAGGGCGAAGGGAACACTGAAGCTTTCTTT. This encodes CASSYSQGEGNTEAFF. The V call is TRBV6-5, the J call TRBJ1-1, with a weak D call TRBD1 (5 bases). Trimming took off 0 bases at V and 1 base at J, with 12 bases between the two ends. CDR1 and CDR2 (germline): MNHEY, SVGAGI. There are 16 residues in the CDR3.

This chain uses TRBV7-9 with TRBJ2-3; 8 bases are shared with TRBD1. The V gene end was trimmed by 6 bases and the J gene end by 2 bases; junction bases not matched to a gene: 7. The CDR3 covers 15 residues. Looked up from germline, CDR1 is SEHNR and CDR2 is FQNEAQ (reference sequence). CDR3 loop: CASSPDRVFTDTQYF. In nucleotides, the CDR3 is TGTGCCAGCAGTCCGGACAGGGTGTTCACAGATACGCAGTATTTT.

This clonotype was seen only a few times. This chain connects TRBV5-1 to TRBJ1-2, with D unresolved. The V end lost 4 bases, the J end lost 0 bases, and 10 bases lay between the germline ends. The CDR3 runs 14 residues. CDR1 is SGHRS and CDR2 is YFSETQ in the germline V gene. CDR3 in DNA: TGCGCCAGCAGCGCCTTGAACCCTAACTATGGCTACACCTTC. Encoded protein: CASSALNPNYGYTF.

On this clonotype: A much bigger clone sits one base away, suggesting this may be a read error. The CDR3, as DNA: TGTGCCAGCAGCTCCCAGGGGGACCAAGAGACCCAGTACTTC. This gives the protein CASSSQGDQETQYF. This sequence joins TRBV7-2 and TRBJ2-5; 7 bases are shared with TRBD1. Germline V gene data show CDR1 as SGHTA and CDR2 as FQGNSA. Losses at the gene ends were 4 bases for V and 0 bases for J; bases not matched to a gene: 2. This CDR3 comprises 14 residues.

This clonotype was seen ten or more times. The chain is built from TRBV7-8 and TRBJ2-5; TRBD2 is a possible D gene (5 bases). Germline CDR1 is SGHVS and CDR2 is FQNEAQ. The ends were cut back, 6 bases at V and 2 bases at J, with 10 bases in the middle. The CDR3 extends over 13 amino acids. CDR3 nucleotide sequence: TGTGCCAGCAGACCCCGGGGACAAGAGACCCAGTACTTC. Translating gives CASRPRGQETQYF.

At least ten counts were recorded for this clonotype. The rearrangement joins TRBV12-5 to TRBJ1-2; the match to TRBD1 covers 10 bases. The ends lost 2 bases at V and 14 bases at J; junction bases unmatched: 14. The length of the CDR3 is 15 residues. Germline V lookup: CDR1 LGHNT, CDR2 FRNRAP. DNA of the CDR3: TGTGCTAGTGGTTTGTCCCCCGGGACAGGGGAGTCCGGAACCTTC. It yields the protein CASGLSPGTGESGTF. The complete variable domain, with remaining parts taken from reference TRBV12-5 and TRBJ1-2, reads DARVTQTPRHKVTEMGQEVTMRCQPILGHNTVFWYRQTMMQGLELLAYFRNRAPLDDSGMPKDRFSAEMPDATLATLKIQPSEPRDSAVYFCASGLSPGTGESGTFGSGTRLTVV.

The V and J genes are TRBV18 and TRBJ1-1; TRBD1 aligns across 7 bases. The germline gives CDR1 KGHSH, CDR2 LQKENI. Trimming removed 2 bases from V and 1 base from J; junction bases left unmatched: 4. The CDR3 is 15 amino acids. The CDR3 DNA reads TGTGCCAGCTCACCATCAGGGGGAAGGAACACTGAAGCTTTCTTT. Its protein product is CASSPSGGRNTEAFF. The variable domain in full, with the rest retrieved from reference TRBV18 and TRBJ1-1, is NAGVMQNPRHLVRRRGQEARLRCSPMKGHSHVYWYRQLPEEGLKFMVYLQKENIIDESGMPKERFSAEFPKEGPSILRIQQVVRGDSAAYFCASSPSGGRNTEAFFGQGTRLTVV.

The V and J genes are TRBV20-1 and TRBJ2-6, with 8 bases that match TRBD1. The CDR3 is 13 residues long. CDR1 is DFQATT and CDR2 is SNEGSKA in the germline V gene (reference sequence). V lost 6 bases and J lost 11; bases outside the gene matches: 9. CDR3 nucleotide sequence: TGCAGTGCCCAGGGGGCTAAAAGAGACGTCCTGACTTTC. Residues: CSAQGAKRDVLTF.

This rearrangement joins TRBV5-1 to TRBJ2-3; TRBD2 agrees at 9 bases. V dropped 4 bases and J dropped 0; count of bases not matched to a gene: 6. This CDR3 contains 16 residues. Germline CDR1 reads SGHRS; CDR2 reads YFSETQ. The CDR3 bases are TGCGCCAGCAGCCCGGGGACTAGCCATAGCACAGATACGCAGTATTTT. It encodes CASSPGTSHSTDTQYF.

This clonotype was counted at least ten times. The rearrangement joins TRBV6-5 to TRBJ1-6, with unresolved D. Per germline, CDR1 MNHEY and CDR2 SVGAGI. The CDR3 consists of 13 residues. V was trimmed by 0 bases and J by 14 bases, leaving 11 bases between them. The CDR3 DNA sequence: TGTGCCAGCAGTTACTCGCAACGGCCGACCCTCCACTTT. Translating it yields CASSYSQRPTLHF.

This clonotype has a count of ten or more. The chain combines TRBV28 with TRBJ2-2; D ambiguous. The CDR3 totals 14 residues. CDR1 and CDR2 from the germline V gene are MDHEN and SYDVKM. V was clipped by 5 bases and J by 5 bases, with 12 bases between them. The CDR3 region is CASSTRIETGELFF. The CDR3 bases are TGTGCCAGCAGTACTCGGATTGAGACCGGGGAGCTGTTTTTT.

The V gene is TRBV5-5, the J gene TRBJ2-5; 7 bases fit TRBD1. This CDR3 has 14 amino acids. J was trimmed by 2 bases and V by 4 bases; bases with no gene match: 5. Germline loops: CDR1 SGHKS, CDR2 YYEKEE (reference sequence). CDR3 sequence: CASSLQGMQETQYF. The CDR3 DNA follows: TGTGCCAGCAGCCTACAGGGGATGCAAGAGACCCAGTACTTC.

This clonotype showed up just once. The chain couples TRBV5-4 to TRBJ2-3, with 14 bases identical to TRBD2. The length of the CDR3 is 17 residues. Trimming removed 4 bases from V and 5 bases from J; junction bases left unmatched: 9. In germline, CDR1 is SGHNT, CDR2 YYREEE (reference sequence). The CDR3: CASSPRLAGGKGDTQYF. DNA for the CDR3: TGTGCCAGCAGCCCCCGACTAGCGGGGGGGAAAGGAGATACGCAGTATTTT.

Notes on this clonotype: It may be a read error: a sequence one base away is much more abundant. The rearrangement links TRBV4-3 to TRBJ1-2; D remains unclear. The CDR3 sequence is 15 residues long. CDR1 and CDR2 from the germline V gene are LGHNA and YSLEER. CDR3 loop: CASSQVLQLNYGYAF. In DNA form, the CDR3 reads TGCGCCAGCAGCCAAGTATTACAGCTTAACTATGGCTACGCCTTC.

The V gene is TRBV6-5, the J gene TRBJ2-2, with 7 positions matching TRBD1. The germline gives CDR1 MNHEY, CDR2 SVGAGI. This CDR3 is built from 14 residues. The junction had 9 bases not matched to a gene; V was cut back by 8 bases and J by 6 bases. CDR3 region: CASSQTGIPGELFF. Written as DNA, the CDR3 is TGTGCCAGCTCACAGACAGGGATTCCCGGGGAGCTGTTTTTT.

This clonotype has just a few counts. V gene TRBV15 combines with J gene TRBJ2-7, with 14 nucleotides matching TRBD2. Unmatched junction bases numbered 9, after V lost 1 base and J lost 4 bases. Germline V gene sequence: CDR1 LNHNV, CDR2 YYDKDF (reference sequence). The CDR3 is 18 amino acids. The CDR3 loop reads CATSRAYSGTSGGYEQYF. The CDR3 bases are TGTGCCACCAGCAGAGCCTACTCCGGGACTAGCGGGGGTTACGAGCAGTACTTC.

The genes are TRBV6-4 and TRBJ1-4; D unresolved. Trimming left V 0 bases short and J 0 bases short, with 5 bases between. CDR3 length equals 15 residues. The V gene's germline CDR1 is MRHNA and CDR2 SNTAGT. Here the CDR3 reads CASSDSRTTNEKLFF. CDR3 in DNA: TGTGCCAGCAGTGACTCGAGGACAACTAATGAAAAACTGTTTTTT.

This clonotype has at least ten counts. CDR3 region: CASSLGAYYNSPLHF. CDR3 DNA sequence: TGTGCCAGCAGTTTGGGTGCATACTATAATTCACCCCTCCACTTT. The chain has TRBV12-3 or TRBV12-4 and TRBJ1-6; D is unresolved. The CDR3 spans 15 residues. Deletions cut 3 bases from V and 3 bases from J, with 9 bases between.

This clonotype turned up a few times. V gene TRBV20-1 combines with J gene TRBJ1-4; 7 positions match TRBD1. CDR3 length: 13 residues. The germline V gene encodes CDR1 DFQATT and CDR2 SNEGSKA (reference sequence). The V and J ends lost 5 bases and 4 bases, in that order; junction bases with no gene match: 4. This CDR3 is CSARDSLNEKLFF. The CDR3 nucleotides are TGCAGTGCTCGGGACAGCCTTAATGAAAAACTGTTTTTT.

This clonotype was picked up many times. This sequence joins TRBV7-8 and TRBJ2-3, with 10 bases aligning to TRBD2. Germline V CDR1 and CDR2: SGHVS, FQNEAQ. The CDR3 is 15 amino acids. The trim removed 6 bases at V and 2 bases at J, leaving 5 bases unmatched. The CDR3 spells CASRASGGITDTQYF. The CDR3 nucleotides read TGTGCCAGCAGAGCTAGCGGGGGTATCACAGATACGCAGTATTTT.

Concerning this clonotype: At one of its ends the junction is not consistent with the germline gene, which may arise from a read error. The chain employs TRBV6-2 or TRBV6-3 and TRBJ2-2; D may be TRBD1 or TRBD2 (5 bases each). CDR1 MNHEY and CDR2 SVGEGT come from the germline V gene. This CDR3 region has 15 residues. The DNA for the CDR3 is TGTGCCAGCGGCTTGACAGATTTGACCACCGGGGTGCTGTTTTTT. Its translation is CASGLTDLTTGVLFF.

In its sample, this clonotype was seen a few times. J is TRBJ2-1 and V is TRBV6-1, with 7 nucleotides matching TRBD2. The CDR3 covers 15 residues. V dropped 0 bases and J dropped 8; count of bases not matched to a gene: 7. CDR1 MNHNS and CDR2 SASEGT come from the germline V gene. CDR3 amino acids: CASSEAPGGRDEQFF. The CDR3 DNA follows: TGTGCCAGCAGTGAAGCGCCCGGGGGGAGGGATGAGCAGTTCTTC.